Here is one T cell receptor (beta chain) with its context. The antigen remains undetermined. Only in-frame clones appear in the TCRdb table, and some are missing; sequencing was by immunoSEQ multiplex PCR. The sample lists roughly 2,500,000 clones; approximately 93% were seen once. These data originate in a study of shared clonotypes between healthy human individuals. Overall study context: A donor's plate count was three for CD4 naive and three for CD4 memory; CD8 naive had two and CD8 memory one. General study points: A limitation of the genetic and exposure-history diversity represented arose from few donors. For naive CD4 cells, around 5% of clonotypes were shared across a few donors.

The CDR3 is made up of 14 amino acids. The trim removed 6 bases at V and 6 bases at J, leaving 8 bases unmatched. In germline, CDR1 is MDHEN, CDR2 SYDVKM. A split of CD4+ cells into CD45RA+ naive and CD45RA-negative memory subsets was performed. The chain links TRBV28 to TRBJ2-1; 7 bases are shared with TRBD2. The receptor comes from a man aged 18 to 30 in good health. Some clones in this sample may be carry-over from other donors' samples. Source material: naive CD4+ T cells from PBMCs. Stated subset: CD45RA+ positively selected. DNA of the CDR3: TGTGCCAGCAGCTGGGCAGCGGGAATCAATGAGCAGTTCTTC. Translation: CASSWAAGINEQFF.